Each of the 12 T cell receptor beta chains below was sequenced from the same sample in a study of blood T cell repertoires in COVID-19. Sequenced by immunoSEQ multiplex PCR; TCRdb stores in-frame clones only, minus some. This table has approximately 66,000 clones, roughly 86% appearing once. Material: peripheral blood. The source is a man in his forties or fifties with active COVID-19.

CDR3 sequence: CASSLVGQGTEAFF. In DNA form, the CDR3 reads TGTGCCAGCAGCCTCGTGGGGCAGGGCACTGAAGCTTTCTTT. V is TRBV7-3 and J is TRBJ1-1; D may be TRBD1 (5 bases). Germline V CDR1 and CDR2: SGHTA, FQGTGA. Trimming took 5 bases from V and 4 from J, leaving 14 bases between them. The CDR3 covers 14 residues.

DNA of the CDR3: TGTGCCAGCAGCGTGGGACAGACAATGAACACTGAAGCTTTCTTT. Amino acids: CASSVGQTMNTEAFF. The rearrangement joins TRBV11-2 to TRBJ1-1, with 7 positions matching TRBD1. The CDR3 has 15 amino acids. From germline, CDR1 is SGHAT and CDR2 FQNNGV. V shed 5 bases and J 0 bases; nucleotides not matched to a gene: 6.

J is TRBJ2-1 and V is TRBV24-1; TRBD2 aligns across 9 bases. The CDR3 runs 16 residues. J gave up 6 bases and V 2 bases, and 7 bases lay outside the gene matches. Germline V gene lookup returns CDR1 KGHDR and CDR2 SFDVKD. The CDR3 DNA follows: TGTGCCACCAGTGATTCAGCTAGCGGGACCCCCAATGAGCAGTTCTTC. It specifies CATSDSASGTPNEQFF.

The table lists this clone with a few counts. V and J are TRBV24-1 and TRBJ2-6, with 9 positions matching TRBD1. The V segment lost 4 bases and the J segment 4 bases; nucleotides outside the gene matches: 10. CDR3 length: 18 residues. Germline CDR1 KGHDR, CDR2 SFDVKD. The CDR3 DNA reads TGTGCCACCAGTGACAGTCCCGGGACAGGGTCAGGGGCCAACGTCCTGACTTTC. Its translation: CATSDSPGTGSGANVLTF.

For the CDR3, the DNA is TGTGCCAGTAGTAGGGGACAGTTGGCGAAGACAGATACGCAGTATTTT. Translated, it gives CASSRGQLAKTDTQYF. This rearrangement joins TRBV19 to TRBJ2-3; TRBD1 aligns across 7 bases. CDR1 and CDR2 (germline): LNHDA, SQIVND (reference sequence). CDR3 length equals 16 residues. V dropped 4 bases and J dropped 3; count of bases not matched to a gene: 10. Using reference TRBV19 and TRBJ2-3 for the parts outside the CDR3, the full variable domain is DGGITQSPKYLFRKEGQNVTLSCEQNLNHDAMYWYRQDPGQGLRLIYYSQIVNDFQKGDIAEGYSVSREKKESFPLTVTSAQKNPTAFYLCASSRGQLAKTDTQYFGPGTRLTVL.

V and J are TRBV5-1 and TRBJ1-1, with D hard to call. V lost 1 base, J lost 1 base, and 5 bases lay in between. There are 13 residues in the CDR3. Germline V gene sequence: CDR1 SGHRS, CDR2 YFSETQ. CDR3 in amino acids: CASSLRGNTEAFF. The CDR3 DNA sequence: TGCGCCAGCAGCTTGCGGGGGAACACTGAAGCTTTCTTT.

This clone was counted a single time. The rearrangement links TRBV5-1 to TRBJ2-1, with D possibly TRBD1 on 5 matching bases. Trimming stripped 2 bases from V and 4 bases from J, with 7 bases between. The V gene's germline CDR1 is SGHRS and CDR2 YFSETQ. This CDR3 is 13 amino acids long. CDR3 bases: TGCGCCAGCAGCTTCCAGGGATACAATGAGCAGTTCTTC. Translated, it gives CASSFQGYNEQFF. The full variable domain, rest sourced from reference TRBV5-1 and TRBJ2-1, is KAGVTQTPRYLIKTRGQQVTLSCSPISGHRSVSWYQQTPGQGLQFLFEYFSETQRNKGNFPGRFSGRQFSNSRSEMNVSTLELGDSALYLCASSFQGYNEQFFGPGTRLTVL.

V usage is TRBV10-3 and J usage is TRBJ2-7; 7 bases align to TRBD2. Germline CDR1 ENHRY, CDR2 SYGVKD. V trimming: 0 bases; J trimming: 0 bases; junction bases outside the gene matches: 5. This CDR3 has 16 residues. CDR3 sequence: CAISESGGGDSYEQYV. The CDR3 bases are TGTGCCATCAGTGAGTCGGGGGGGGGAGACTCCTACGAGCAGTACGTC.

The sample holds a few counts of this clone. This chain uses TRBV7-3 with TRBJ1-6; D is possibly TRBD1 (6 bases). CDR1 and CDR2 (germline): SGHTA, FQGTGA. The CDR3 length is 14 residues. V was shortened by 4 bases and J by 9 bases, with 13 bases between the two germline ends. CDR3 protein: CASSSQGFGSPLHF. In nucleotides, the CDR3 is TGTGCCAGCAGCTCACAGGGTTTCGGTTCACCCCTCCACTTT.

Here the CDR3 reads CALRRRTEAFF. CDR3 DNA: TGCGCCTTAAGGCGGAGAACTGAAGCTTTCTTT. The gene calls are TRBV5-1 and TRBJ1-1; the D is unclear. CDR1 is SGHRS and CDR2 is YFSETQ in the germline V gene. The V end lost 10 bases, the J end lost 5 bases, and 12 bases lay between the germline ends. The CDR3 consists of 11 residues. Together with reference TRBV5-1 and TRBJ1-1, the CDR3 gives the full variable domain: KAGVTQTPRYLIKTRGQQVTLSCSPISGHRSVSWYQQTPGQGLQFLFEYFSETQRNKGNFPGRFSGRQFSNSRSEMNVSTLELGDSALYLCALRRRTEAFFGQGTRLTVV.

This clone was seen just once. This chain connects TRBV7-3 to TRBJ2-6; D remains unclear. CDR1 is SGHTA and CDR2 is FQGTGA in the germline V gene. The CDR3 runs to 14 residues. V was clipped by 3 bases and J by 0 bases, with 3 bases between them. CDR3 sequence (DNA): TGTGCCAGCAGCTTTTACTCTGGGGCCAACGTCCTGACTTTC. Protein product: CASSFYSGANVLTF. The whole variable domain, remainder taken from reference TRBV7-3 and TRBJ2-6, is GAGVSQTPSNKVTEKGKYVELRCDPISGHTALYWYRQSLGQGPEFLIYFQGTGAADDSGLPNDRFFAVRPEGSVSTLKIQRTERGDSAVYLCASSFYSGANVLTFGAGSRLTVL.

The chain has TRBV7-9 and TRBJ2-1; D perhaps matches TRBD1 (6 bases). The CDR3 length is 15 residues. The V gene's germline CDR1 is SEHNR and CDR2 FQNEAQ (reference sequence). Trimming shortened V by 5 bases and J by 1 base, and 12 bases separated the two germline ends. The CDR3 reads CASSTRTVSYNEQFF. CDR3 in DNA: TGTGCCAGCAGCACGCGGACAGTTTCCTACAATGAGCAGTTCTTC.